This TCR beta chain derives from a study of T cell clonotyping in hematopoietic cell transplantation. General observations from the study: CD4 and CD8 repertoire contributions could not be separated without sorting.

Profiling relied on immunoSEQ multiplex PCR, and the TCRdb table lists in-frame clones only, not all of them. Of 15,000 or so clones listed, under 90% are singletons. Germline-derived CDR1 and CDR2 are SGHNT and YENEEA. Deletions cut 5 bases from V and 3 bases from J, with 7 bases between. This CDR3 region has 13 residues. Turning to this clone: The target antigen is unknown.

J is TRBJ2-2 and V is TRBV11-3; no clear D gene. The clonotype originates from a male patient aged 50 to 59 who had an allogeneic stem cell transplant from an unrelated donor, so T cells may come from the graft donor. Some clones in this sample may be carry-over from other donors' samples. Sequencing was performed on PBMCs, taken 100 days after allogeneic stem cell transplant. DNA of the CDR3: TGTGCCAGCAGCCCCAAATACACCGGGGAGCTGTTTTTT. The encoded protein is CASSPKYTGELFF.